This T cell receptor (beta chain) was sequenced in a study of T-cell memory formation after mild COVID-19. General observations from the study: A second wave of clones peaked on day 37, and their SARS-CoV-2 specificity went unconfirmed. The CD4+ clones that contracted clustered mainly within CM and EM, and the CD8+ clones concentrated in EMRA.

TCRdb recomputed calls from the 5' RACE reads with MiXCR, one row per CDR3 protein. The table records 150,000 or so distinct CDR3 sequences, roughly 31% of them present only once. Of note for this clonotype: Its cognate antigen is unknown.

This receptor was obtained from an adult woman who had mild COVID-19 (a few samples of this study predate the infection). Cell type and time point are not known. What was sequenced was PBMCs or a T cell subset sorted from them (not recorded which).

The CDR3 spells CASSHRDRGRAEAFF. CDR3 in DNA: TGTGCCAGCAGCCACCGGGACAGGGGGCGAGCTGAAGCTTTCTTT. The chain couples TRBV4-2 to TRBJ1-1, with 12 bases identical to TRBD1. The trim removed 3 bases at V and 6 bases at J, leaving 5 bases unmatched. Germline CDR1 and CDR2: LGHNA and YNFKEQ. This CDR3 region has 15 residues.